Shown below are 22 T cell receptor beta chains from a single sample sequenced in a study of T cell repertoires in cytomegalovirus infection. TCRdb independently ran MiXCR on the reads; one entry per CDR3 protein. The sample carries some 400,000 distinct CDR3 sequences, roughly 20% recorded once. Material: PBMCs. The source is a human donor in good health (CMV status not recorded). Some clones in this sample may be carry-over from other donors' samples.

This clonotype has ten or more counts. The chain uses TRBV6-2 or TRBV6-3 and TRBJ1-2, with D perhaps TRBD1 (5 bases). This CDR3 spans 16 amino acids. Trimming stripped 2 bases from V and 3 bases from J, with 16 bases between. Germline CDR1 and CDR2: MNHEY and SVGEGT. In DNA, the CDR3 is TGTGCCAGCAGTTACCTGACCGGGACGGCAGACTATGGCTACACCTTC. As protein: CASSYLTGTADYGYTF.

This clonotype was observed a handful of times. This rearrangement joins TRBV6-2 or TRBV6-3 to TRBJ2-7; D not certain. The V and J ends lost 0 bases and 3 bases respectively, with 12 bases between them. The CDR3 spans 15 residues. CDR1 is MNHEY and CDR2 is SVGEGT in the germline V gene. The CDR3 sequence: CASSYSFVIDYEQYF. As DNA, the CDR3 is TGTGCCAGCAGTTACTCATTCGTCATAGACTACGAGCAGTACTTC.

The chain couples TRBV20-1 to TRBJ1-5, with TRBD1 matching 9 bases. Germline lookup yields CDR1 DFQATT and CDR2 SNEGSKA (reference sequence). The CDR3 is made up of 16 amino acids. V was clipped by 0 bases and J by 10 bases; unmatched bases: 13. The CDR3 sequence: CSARDRPGTGSQPQHF. CDR3 nucleotides: TGCAGTGCTAGAGATCGTCCCGGGACAGGGTCCCAACCCCAGCATTTT.

This clonotype was detected many times. The DNA of the CDR3 is TGTGCCAGCAGCTTAGCGACGGGCAGCTCCTACGAGCAGTACTTC. It yields the protein CASSLATGSSYEQYF. The chain has TRBV7-2 and TRBJ2-7; D ambiguous. Trimming removed 0 bases from V and 0 bases from J, with 9 bases in between. Germline V gene lookup returns CDR1 SGHTA and CDR2 FQGNSA. The CDR3 covers 15 residues.

The sample holds many counts of this clonotype. The rearrangement uses TRBV6-5 and TRBJ1-1; a weak D match, TRBD1 (5 bases). The V and J ends lost 8 bases and 6 bases respectively, with 10 bases between them. Germline CDR1 MNHEY, CDR2 SVGAGI. The CDR3 has 11 residues. The CDR3, as DNA: TGTGCCAGCGGGACGGCGGCTGAAGCTTTCTTT. Its protein product is CASGTAAEAFF.

This clonotype was detected only a few times. V gene TRBV14 combines with J gene TRBJ2-7; D not resolved. The germline V gene has CDR1 SGHDN and CDR2 FVKESK. There are 13 residues in the CDR3. With 2 bases removed from V and 6 bases from J, the gap between germline ends came to 11 bases. CDR3 region: CASSQSLSGEQYF. The CDR3 DNA follows: TGTGCCAGCAGCCAATCTCTCTCAGGCGAGCAGTACTTC.

The sample holds a few counts of this clonotype. This chain uses TRBV7-2 with TRBJ1-3; no clear D. The ends were cut back, 5 bases at V and 1 base at J, with 12 bases in the middle. The germline V gene encodes CDR1 SGHTA and CDR2 FQGNSA. This CDR3 region has 15 residues. In DNA form, the CDR3 reads TGTGCCAGCAGCCCCCCACCTGGGTCTGGAAACACCATATATTTT. Amino acids: CASSPPPGSGNTIYF.

Turning to this clonotype: Possible read error: a much larger clone is one base away. The chain uses TRBV7-8 and TRBJ1-1; D uncertain. V dropped 5 bases and J dropped 9 bases, with 16 bases sitting between them. This CDR3 is built from 13 residues. Germline values: CDR1 SGHVS, CDR2 FQNEAQ. The CDR3 loop is CASSPNLRTKAFF. Here the CDR3 DNA reads TGTGCCAGCAGCCCGAACCTAAGGACTAAAGCTTTCTTT. Combining the CDR3 with reference TRBV7-8 and TRBJ1-1 gives the whole variable domain GAGVSQSPRYKVAKRGQDVALRCDPISGHVSLFWYQQALGQGPEFLTYFQNEAQLDKSGLPSDRFFAERPEGSVSTLKIQRTQQEDSAVYLCASSPNLRTKAFFGQGTRLTVV.

In this sample, this clonotype turned up many times. V gene TRBV7-2 combines with J gene TRBJ2-3; TRBD2 matches 11 bases. This CDR3 has 22 amino acids. Germline trimming cut 5 bases from V and 8 bases from J; bases unmatched to any gene: 30. Germline-derived CDR1 and CDR2 are SGHTA and FQGNSA. The chain's CDR3 is CASSPRTTKWLAGGRLGGTQYF. In nucleotides, the CDR3 is TGTGCCAGCAGCCCTCGGACCACCAAGTGGCTAGCGGGGGGTCGATTGGGAGGTACGCAGTATTTT.

This clonotype was recorded many times. The rearrangement uses TRBV7-2 and TRBJ1-1, with D unclear. V shed 5 bases and J shed 0 bases, with 7 bases lying between them. This CDR3 has 13 residues. Germline loops: CDR1 SGHTA, CDR2 FQGNSA. The CDR3 region is CASSPQMNTEAFF. Written as DNA, the CDR3 is TGTGCCAGCAGCCCTCAGATGAACACTGAAGCTTTCTTT.

This chain's CDR3 is CSARDTSGTYNEQFF. The CDR3 DNA reads TGCAGTGCTAGAGATACTAGCGGGACCTACAATGAGCAGTTCTTC. The chain joins TRBV20-1 to TRBJ2-1, with 10 positions matching TRBD2. Germline trimming cut 0 bases from V and 2 bases from J; bases unmatched to any gene: 1. Germline CDR1 and CDR2: DFQATT and SNEGSKA (reference sequence). The CDR3 has 15 amino acids.

This clonotype was observed at least ten times. The rearrangement links TRBV7-2 to TRBJ1-5; D may be TRBD1 (5 bases). Germline V CDR1 and CDR2: SGHTA, FQGNSA. V was trimmed by 0 bases and J by 11 bases, leaving 14 bases between them. CDR3 length: 14 amino acids. CDR3 in amino acids: CASSLAAAGVSQHF. DNA for the CDR3: TGTGCCAGCAGCTTAGCGGCAGCGGGGGTGTCCCAGCATTTT. The whole variable domain, filled in from reference TRBV7-2 and TRBJ1-5, reads GAGVSQSPSNKVTEKGKDVELRCDPISGHTALYWYRQSLGQGLEFLIYFQGNSAPDKSGLPSDRFSAERTGGSVSTLTIQRTQQEDSAVYLCASSLAAAGVSQHFGDGTRLSIL.

This clonotype was recorded a few times. The CDR3 nucleotides read TGTGCCAGCAGCCTGCATCAAACATCTGGAAACACCATATATTTT. This encodes CASSLHQTSGNTIYF. The chain couples TRBV7-2 to TRBJ1-3; no clear D. Trimming shortened V by 5 bases and J by 1 base, and 12 bases separated the two germline ends. The CDR3 sequence is 15 residues long. Germline V gives CDR1 SGHTA, CDR2 FQGNSA.

In its sample, this clonotype was seen many times. The rearrangement links TRBV7-8 to TRBJ2-7; TRBD2 agrees at 9 bases. The CDR3 sequence is 17 residues long. V lost 1 base, J lost 2 bases, and 9 bases stayed unmatched. Germline CDR1 reads SGHVS; CDR2 reads FQNEAQ. The CDR3 bases are TGTGCCAGCAGCTTAGTTGGAGGTTCTAGCGGGGCCTACGAGCAGTACTTC. As protein: CASSLVGGSSGAYEQYF.

This clonotype showed up many times. The J gene is TRBJ2-7, the V gene TRBV27; D possibly matches TRBD1 or TRBD2 (5 bases each). V shed 3 bases and J shed 6 bases, with 9 bases lying between them. Germline CDR1 MNHEY, CDR2 SMNVEV (reference sequence). This CDR3 contains 12 residues. The CDR3 loop reads CASSFWGREQYF. The CDR3 coding sequence is TGTGCCAGCAGTTTTTGGGGACGCGAGCAGTACTTC.

This clonotype was found many times. V gene TRBV6-1 combines with J gene TRBJ2-7; D unclear. With 6 bases removed from V and 0 bases from J, the gap between germline ends came to 12 bases. The CDR3 loop spans 14 amino acids. From germline, CDR1 is MNHNS and CDR2 SASEGT. CDR3 region: CASRQTWSSYEQYF. CDR3 coding DNA: TGTGCCAGCAGGCAGACTTGGAGCTCCTACGAGCAGTACTTC.

The sample holds many counts of this clonotype. V and J are TRBV7-2 and TRBJ1-4; a possible D gene is TRBD1 (5 bases). Deletions cut 5 bases from V and 7 bases from J, with 14 bases between. This CDR3 region has 14 residues. In germline, CDR1 is SGHTA, CDR2 FQGNSA. The CDR3 DNA reads TGTGCCAGCAGCCCTCCAGGGACCGCTGAAAAACTGTTTTTT. It encodes CASSPPGTAEKLFF.

This clonotype was counted many times. CDR3 protein: CASSLALGDTQYF. The CDR3 DNA is TGTGCCAGCAGTTTAGCCTTAGGAGATACGCAGTATTTT. The chain has TRBV12-3 or TRBV12-4 and TRBJ2-3; no reliable D call. This CDR3 spans 13 amino acids. V was trimmed by 0 bases and J by 5 bases, leaving 6 bases between them.

The sample holds many counts of this clonotype. This chain joins TRBV15 and TRBJ2-6; weak D call: TRBD1 (5 bases). Trimming took 4 bases from V and 2 from J, leaving 15 bases between them. Looked up from germline, CDR1 is LNHNV and CDR2 is YYDKDF (reference sequence). The CDR3 runs 17 residues. CDR3 sequence (DNA): TGTGCCACCAGCAAAACCTACCAGGGTACTGGGGCCAACGTCCTGACTTTC. Its protein is CATSKTYQGTGANVLTF.

The chain recombines TRBV4-1 with TRBJ1-6; D is unresolved. Trimming pared 0 bases from V and 5 bases from J, leaving 2 bases between. This CDR3 region has 13 residues. Per the germline V gene, CDR1 is MGHRA and CDR2 is YSYEKL. CDR3 amino acids: CASSQDHNSPLHF. In DNA form, the CDR3 reads TGCGCCAGCAGCCAAGACCATAATTCACCCCTCCACTTT.

This clonotype was seen only a few times. The V call is TRBV6-6, the J call TRBJ1-2, with 7 bases lining up with TRBD1. Germline lookup yields CDR1 MNHNY and CDR2 SVGAGI (reference sequence). J lost 4 bases, V lost 6 bases, and 8 bases had no gene match. The CDR3 runs 14 residues. The CDR3 nucleotides are TGTGCCAGCAGCACCCTGAGACAGGGCTATGGCTACACCTTC. Protein sequence: CASSTLRQGYGYTF.

Points on this clonotype: A much larger clone differs from this one at a single base, so this may be a read error. This is likely a read error, given that the CDR3 carries no conserved phenylalanine or tryptophan at its end. V is TRBV7-6 and J is TRBJ1-6; no clear D gene. Trimming took 5 bases from V and 11 from J, leaving 13 bases between them. CDR3 size: 13 residues. Germline V lookup: CDR1 SGHVS, CDR2 FNYEAQ. CDR3 coding DNA: TGTGCCAGCAGCGCCTCCGTCGCGGCACCCCTCCACCTT. This gives the protein CASSASVAAPLHL.